The 28 T cell receptor beta chains reported below all come from one sample, sequenced in a study of graft-versus-host responses after intestinal transplantation. Libraries were prepared by immunoSEQ multiplex PCR; TCRdb keeps only in-frame clonotypes and omits some of them. This table holds 75,000 to 100,000 clones, more than 80% found once. The sample consisted of PBMCs, taken 450 to 480 days after intestinal transplant. The receptor set was obtained from a human patient who received an intestinal transplant, so some T cells may come from the graft donor.

The CDR3 sequence is CSAGGYNEQFF. The CDR3 DNA reads as TGCAGTGCCGGGGGTTACAATGAGCAGTTCTTC. The genes are TRBV20-1 and TRBJ2-1, with TRBD2 as a possible D gene (6 bases). The CDR3 spans 11 residues. The V gene's germline CDR1 is DFQATT and CDR2 SNEGSKA (reference sequence). V was shortened by 6 bases and J by 4 bases, with 7 bases between the two germline ends.

This chain joins TRBV7-3 and TRBJ2-5; maybe TRBD1 (5 bases). This CDR3 region has 13 residues. Germline V CDR1 and CDR2: SGHTA, FQGTGA. V lost 5 bases, J lost 1 base, and 8 bases lay in between. The CDR3, as DNA: TGTGCCAGCAGCCGACAGTCCCAAGAGACCCAGTACTTC. It codes for CASSRQSQETQYF.

V gene TRBV11-2 combines with J gene TRBJ1-1; weak D call: TRBD1 (5 bases). There are 13 residues in the CDR3. CDR1 is SGHAT, CDR2 FQNNGV, per germline. The V end lost 1 base, the J end lost 4 bases, and 7 bases lay between the germline ends. The CDR3 DNA follows: TGTGCCAGCAGCTTAGGGCAGGGCACTGAAGCTTTCTTT. As protein: CASSLGQGTEAFF.

The V and J genes are TRBV27 and TRBJ1-1, with D tentatively TRBD1 (6 bases). Germline CDR1 is MNHEY and CDR2 is SMNVEV (reference sequence). Trimming took 2 bases from V and 0 from J, leaving 10 bases between them. The CDR3 totals 15 residues. The CDR3 region has the DNA TGTGCCAGCAGTTTAAGGGGGGGAGTGAACACTGAAGCTTTCTTT. The encoded protein is CASSLRGGVNTEAFF.

The chain is built from TRBV7-9 and TRBJ2-1; 12 nucleotides agree with TRBD1. In germline, CDR1 is SEHNR, CDR2 FQNEAQ (reference sequence). V dropped 6 bases and J dropped 7; count of bases not matched to a gene: 10. The CDR3 consists of 16 residues. CDR3 region: CASRKGRDRGLNEQFF. CDR3 sequence (DNA): TGTGCCAGCAGGAAAGGCCGGGACAGGGGGCTGAATGAGCAGTTCTTC.

The J gene is TRBJ2-1, the V gene TRBV5-6; perhaps TRBD1 as D (6 bases). The CDR3 consists of 15 residues. In germline, CDR1 is SGHDT, CDR2 YYEEEE. V was pared by 0 bases and J by 6 bases, with 13 bases between. The CDR3 loop is CASSLGDRRSNEQFF. DNA for the CDR3: TGTGCCAGCAGCTTGGGTGACAGGAGAAGCAATGAGCAGTTCTTC. Together with reference TRBV5-6 and TRBJ2-1, the CDR3 gives the full variable domain: DAGVTQSPTHLIKTRGQQVTLRCSPKSGHDTVSWYQQALGQGPQFIFQYYEEEERQRGNFPDRFSGHQFPNYSSELNVNALLLGDSALYLCASSLGDRRSNEQFFGPGTRLTVL.

This sequence joins TRBV27 and TRBJ1-4, with a tentative D call TRBD1 (6 bases). The CDR3 runs to 13 residues. V lost 5 bases, J lost 11 bases, and 15 bases lay in between. Per the germline V gene, CDR1 is MNHEY and CDR2 is SMNVEV (reference sequence). This chain's CDR3 is CASSRREGVKLFF. CDR3 bases: TGTGCCAGCAGTCGCCGTGAGGGGGTCAAACTGTTTTTT. Full variable domain (rest looked up from reference TRBV27 and TRBJ1-4): EAQVTQNPRYLITVTGKKLTVTCSQNMNHEYMSWYRQDPGLGLRQIYYSMNVEVTDKGDVPEGYKVSRKEKRNFPLILESPSPNQTSLYFCASSRREGVKLFFGSGTQLSVL.

The V and J genes are TRBV18 and TRBJ1-1, with D possibly TRBD1 on 5 matching bases. V was clipped by 2 bases and J by 10 bases, with 29 bases between them. The germline CDR1 and CDR2 sequences are KGHSH and LQKENI. The CDR3 spans 18 residues. CDR3 region: CASSPARDLGRAGDGAFF. In nucleotides, the CDR3 is TGTGCCAGCTCACCAGCACGGGACCTCGGTCGGGCTGGGGATGGAGCTTTCTTT.

The chain carries TRBV6-1 and TRBJ2-5; possible D gene TRBD2, 6 bases. The germline V gene has CDR1 MNHNS and CDR2 SASEGT. V lost 2 bases, J lost 14 bases, and 18 bases lay in between. The CDR3 contains 13 residues. The CDR3 is CASSEKPGSGPYF. The CDR3, as DNA: TGTGCCAGCAGTGAAAAGCCCGGGAGCGGGCCATACTTC.

V gene TRBV4-1 combines with J gene TRBJ2-7, with D possibly TRBD2 on 7 matching bases. Germline-derived CDR1 and CDR2 are MGHRA and YSYEKL. V gave up 5 bases and J gave up 2 bases, with 16 bases separating them. The CDR3 length is 15 residues. The CDR3 region has the DNA TGCGCCAGCAGCTTGGCAGGGGAGGGGGCCTACGAGCAGTACTTC. Translation gives CASSLAGEGAYEQYF.

The chain recombines TRBV12-5 with TRBJ2-7, with D perhaps being TRBD1 or TRBD2 (5 bases each). This CDR3 spans 12 amino acids. The germline V gene has CDR1 LGHNT and CDR2 FRNRAP. Deletions cut 6 bases from V and 3 bases from J, with 9 bases between. CDR3 nucleotide sequence: TGTGCTAGTGGCTCGAGGGGCTACGAGCAGTACTTC. It is translated as CASGSRGYEQYF. The variable domain in full, completed from reference TRBV12-5 and TRBJ2-7, reads DARVTQTPRHKVTEMGQEVTMRCQPILGHNTVFWYRQTMMQGLELLAYFRNRAPLDDSGMPKDRFSAEMPDATLATLKIQPSEPRDSAVYFCASGSRGYEQYFGPGTRLTVT.

The chain has TRBV11-2 and TRBJ2-6, with D possibly being TRBD1 or TRBD2 (5 bases each). Germline loops: CDR1 SGHAT, CDR2 FQNNGV. The CDR3 contains 15 residues. V was trimmed by 5 bases and J by 0 bases, leaving 8 bases between them. CDR3 amino acids: CASSTGPSGANVLTF. The CDR3 DNA reads TGTGCCAGCAGCACGGGACCCTCTGGGGCCAACGTCCTGACTTTC.

This chain uses TRBV9 with TRBJ2-3; the D gene is possibly TRBD2 (5 bases). The CDR3 has 13 amino acids. V lost 6 bases and J lost 3, with 11 bases in between. Germline values: CDR1 SGDLS, CDR2 YYNGEE. CDR3 sequence reads: CASTNGLTDTQYF. Here the CDR3 DNA reads TGTGCCAGCACCAATGGACTGACAGATACGCAGTATTTT. Filled out from reference TRBV9 and TRBJ2-3, the complete variable domain reads DSGVTQTPKHLITATGQRVTLRCSPRSGDLSVYWYQQSLDQGLQFLIQYYNGEERAKGNILERFSAQQFPDLHSELNLSSLELGDSALYFCASTNGLTDTQYFGPGTRLTVL.

V usage is TRBV7-2 and J usage is TRBJ1-2; D unclear. The CDR3 runs 14 residues. Trimming pared 0 bases from V and 6 bases from J, leaving 11 bases between. Germline V gene sequence: CDR1 SGHTA, CDR2 FQGNSA. The DNA for the CDR3 is TGTGCCAGCAGCTTAGCCGGGTGGGGTGATGGCTACACCTTC. Translating gives CASSLAGWGDGYTF.

The gene calls are TRBV7-9 and TRBJ2-1; 11 bases line up with TRBD2. V dropped 5 bases and J dropped 4; count of bases not matched to a gene: 7. The CDR3 totals 16 residues. Germline V gene data show CDR1 as SEHNR and CDR2 as FQNEAQ (reference sequence). CDR3 protein: CASSPRLAGFYNEQFF. The CDR3 nucleotides read TGTGCCAGCAGCCCGCGACTAGCGGGGTTTTACAATGAGCAGTTCTTC.

The chain joins TRBV19 to TRBJ2-6; no reliable D call. In germline, CDR1 is LNHDA, CDR2 SQIVND (reference sequence). This CDR3 is built from 16 residues. Trimming left V 10 bases short and J 0 bases short, with 16 bases between. In DNA form, the CDR3 reads TGTGCCACTATTCCGGGTGTCTTCTCTGGGGCCAACGTCCTGACTTTC. Translating it yields CATIPGVFSGANVLTF.

The chain links TRBV19 to TRBJ1-3; D may be TRBD1 (5 bases). The CDR3 totals 13 residues. Germline CDR1 reads LNHDA; CDR2 reads SQIVND (reference sequence). The V gene lost 7 bases and the J gene lost 5 bases, with 12 bases spanning the gap. The CDR3 region has the DNA TGTGCCAGTATCGGGGCAGAACGAAACACCATATATTTT. It translates to CASIGAERNTIYF.

J is TRBJ1-1 and V is TRBV7-8, with D possibly TRBD1 on 5 matching bases. The germline V gene encodes CDR1 SGHVS and CDR2 FQNEAQ. This CDR3 contains 15 residues. V dropped 2 bases and J dropped 1 base, with 11 bases sitting between them. The CDR3 here is CASSLWGGTNTEAFF. As DNA, the CDR3 is TGTGCCAGCAGCTTATGGGGCGGGACGAACACTGAAGCTTTCTTT. The complete variable domain, with remaining parts taken from reference TRBV7-8 and TRBJ1-1, reads GAGVSQSPRYKVAKRGQDVALRCDPISGHVSLFWYQQALGQGPEFLTYFQNEAQLDKSGLPSDRFFAERPEGSVSTLKIQRTQQEDSAVYLCASSLWGGTNTEAFFGQGTRLTVV.

CDR3 coding DNA: TGCGCCAGCAGCCCCCCCTTAGCGGGGGGGCTGGAGACCCAGTACTTC. It yields the protein CASSPPLAGGLETQYF. The chain links TRBV4-1 to TRBJ2-5; the match to TRBD2 covers 11 bases. With V trimmed by 4 bases and J by 5 bases, 9 bases remained unmatched. The CDR3 is 16 amino acids. Germline V gene sequence: CDR1 MGHRA, CDR2 YSYEKL.

CDR3 sequence: CASSQMTGNTEAFF. The CDR3 DNA reads as TGTGCCAGCAGCCAAATGACAGGGAACACTGAAGCTTTCTTT. This chain uses TRBV7-9 with TRBJ1-1; possibly TRBD1 for D (6 bases). Between the trimmed V and J ends, which lost 5 bases and 1 base, there was a span of 11 bases. The CDR3 loop spans 14 amino acids. The germline V gene encodes CDR1 SEHNR and CDR2 FQNEAQ (reference sequence).

The CDR3 sequence: CAIRGQGAVGAEAFF. CDR3 nucleotides: TGTGCCATCAGGGGACAGGGGGCGGTTGGAGCTGAAGCTTTCTTT. The chain is built from TRBV10-3 and TRBJ1-1, with 12 bases identical to TRBD1. Per germline, CDR1 ENHRY and CDR2 SYGVKD. Losses at the gene ends were 6 bases for V and 6 bases for J; bases not matched to a gene: 8. The CDR3 has 15 amino acids.

The chain couples TRBV27 to TRBJ1-1, with D perhaps TRBD1 (6 bases). Trimming removed 7 bases at V and 8 bases at J, with 8 bases between. CDR3 length: 10 residues. The germline gives CDR1 MNHEY, CDR2 SMNVEV (reference sequence). This CDR3 reads CASIGQEAFF. CDR3 bases: TGTGCCAGCATAGGACAGGAAGCTTTCTTT.

This clone was detected once. V is TRBV19 and J is TRBJ2-1; D is undetermined. The ends were cut back, 3 bases at V and 3 bases at J, with 3 bases in the middle. The CDR3 sequence is 12 residues long. The germline gives CDR1 LNHDA, CDR2 SQIVND (reference sequence). CDR3 loop: CASSIGYNEQFF. CDR3 nucleotide sequence: TGTGCCAGTAGTATTGGCTACAATGAGCAGTTCTTC.

The chain joins TRBV5-8 to TRBJ2-5; 8 bases agree with TRBD1. The CDR3 is made up of 14 amino acids. Germline CDR1 SGHTS, CDR2 YDEGEE. V trimming: 6 bases; J trimming: 4 bases; junction bases outside the gene matches: 8. The CDR3: CASNDQGARETQYF. CDR3 in DNA: TGTGCCAGCAACGATCAGGGGGCTCGAGAGACCCAGTACTTC.

The rearrangement joins TRBV7-2 to TRBJ2-2; tentative D call: TRBD1 (6 bases). V lost 4 bases and J 6 bases, leaving 12 bases between the germline ends. The CDR3 sequence is 14 residues long. Germline-derived CDR1 and CDR2 are SGHTA and FQGNSA. The CDR3 nucleotides are TGTGCCAGCAGCTCGCAGGGGTCGGCCGGGGAGCTGTTTTTT. Translation: CASSSQGSAGELFF.

As for this clone: The CDR3 ends on some other residue instead of the conserved phenylalanine or tryptophan, so this is likely a read error. CDR3 protein: CASSPQGATYEQYL. CDR3 sequence (DNA): TGTGCCAGCAGCCCACAGGGGGCTACCTACGAGCAGTACCTC. The rearrangement uses TRBV7-3 and TRBJ2-7, with 9 bases lining up with TRBD1. The CDR3 is 14 amino acids. V lost 5 bases to trimming and J lost 2 bases; unmatched junction nucleotides: 4. Germline V gene sequence: CDR1 SGHTA, CDR2 FQGTGA.

This clone has only one observation. The V gene is TRBV29-1, the J gene TRBJ1-1, with a weak D call TRBD1 (6 bases). The CDR3 has 13 amino acids. Per germline, CDR1 SQVTM and CDR2 ANQGSEA. Trimming left V 3 bases short and J 1 base short, with 9 bases between. The CDR3 DNA follows: TGCAGCGTTGATCTACAGGGGAACACTGAAGCTTTCTTT. Residues: CSVDLQGNTEAFF.

The chain joins TRBV6-1 to TRBJ2-3, with D maybe TRBD2 (5 bases). Germline assignment: CDR1 MNHNS and CDR2 SASEGT. This CDR3 contains 13 residues. V lost 6 bases, J lost 3 bases, and 10 bases lay in between. CDR3 region: CASSVPGTDTQYF. The CDR3 coding sequence is TGTGCCAGCAGCGTCCCGGGGACAGATACGCAGTATTTT.